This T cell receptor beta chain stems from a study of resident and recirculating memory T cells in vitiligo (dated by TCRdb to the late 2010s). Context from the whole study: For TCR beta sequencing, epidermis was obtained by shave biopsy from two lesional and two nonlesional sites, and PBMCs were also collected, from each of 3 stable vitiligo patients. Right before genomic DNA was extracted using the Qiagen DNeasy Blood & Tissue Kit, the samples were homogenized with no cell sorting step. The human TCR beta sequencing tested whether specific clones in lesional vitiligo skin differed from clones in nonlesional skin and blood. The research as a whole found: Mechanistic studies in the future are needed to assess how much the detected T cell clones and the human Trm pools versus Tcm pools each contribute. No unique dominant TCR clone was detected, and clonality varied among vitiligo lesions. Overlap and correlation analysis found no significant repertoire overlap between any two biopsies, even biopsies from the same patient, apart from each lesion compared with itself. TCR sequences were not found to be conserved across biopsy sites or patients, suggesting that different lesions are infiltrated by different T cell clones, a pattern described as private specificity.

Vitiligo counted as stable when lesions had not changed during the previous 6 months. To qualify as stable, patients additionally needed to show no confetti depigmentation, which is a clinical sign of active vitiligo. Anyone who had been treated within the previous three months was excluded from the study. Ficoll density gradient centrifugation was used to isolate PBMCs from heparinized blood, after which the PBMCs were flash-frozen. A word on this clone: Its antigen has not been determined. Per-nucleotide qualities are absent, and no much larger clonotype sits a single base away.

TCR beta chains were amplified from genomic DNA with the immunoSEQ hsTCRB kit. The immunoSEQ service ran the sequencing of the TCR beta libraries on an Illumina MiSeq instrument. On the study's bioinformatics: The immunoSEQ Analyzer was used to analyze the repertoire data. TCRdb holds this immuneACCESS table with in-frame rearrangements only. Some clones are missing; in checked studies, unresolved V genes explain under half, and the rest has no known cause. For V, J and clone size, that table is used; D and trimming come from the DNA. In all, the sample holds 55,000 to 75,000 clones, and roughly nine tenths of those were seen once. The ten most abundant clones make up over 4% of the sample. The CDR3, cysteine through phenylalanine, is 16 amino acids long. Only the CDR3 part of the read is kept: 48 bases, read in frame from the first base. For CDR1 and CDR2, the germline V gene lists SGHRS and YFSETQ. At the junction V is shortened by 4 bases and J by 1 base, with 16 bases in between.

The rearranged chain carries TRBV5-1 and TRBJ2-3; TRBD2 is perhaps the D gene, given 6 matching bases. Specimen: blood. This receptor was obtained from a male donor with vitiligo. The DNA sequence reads TGCGCCAGCAGCGAGAGGTTCGGGAGAGGCACAGATACGCAGTATTTT. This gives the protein CASSERFGRGTDTQYF.